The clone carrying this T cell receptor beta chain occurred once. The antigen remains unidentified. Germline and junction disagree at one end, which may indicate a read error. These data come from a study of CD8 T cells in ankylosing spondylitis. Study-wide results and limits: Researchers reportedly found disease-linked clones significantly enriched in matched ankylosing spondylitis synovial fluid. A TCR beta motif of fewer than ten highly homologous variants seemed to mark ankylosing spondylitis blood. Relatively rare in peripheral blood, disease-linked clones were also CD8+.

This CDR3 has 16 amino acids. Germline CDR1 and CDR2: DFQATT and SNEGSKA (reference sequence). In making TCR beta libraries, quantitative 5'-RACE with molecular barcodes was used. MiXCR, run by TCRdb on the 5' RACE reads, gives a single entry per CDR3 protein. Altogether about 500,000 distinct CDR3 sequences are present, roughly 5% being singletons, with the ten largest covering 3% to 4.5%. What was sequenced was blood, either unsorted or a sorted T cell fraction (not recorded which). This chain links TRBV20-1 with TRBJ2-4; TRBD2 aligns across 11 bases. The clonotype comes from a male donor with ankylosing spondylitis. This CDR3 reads CCALIGTSGAKNIQYF. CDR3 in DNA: TGCTGTGCTCTCATAGGGACTAGCGGAGCCAAAAACATTCAGTACTTC.